This T cell receptor (beta chain) was recorded in a study of blood T cell repertoires in COVID-19. The repertoire was sequenced with immunoSEQ multiplex PCR; TCRdb's copy has only in-frame clones and lacks some. The data show some 110,000 clones, with more than 60% seen just once and roughly 2.5% held by the top ten. The CDR3 spans 14 residues. Germline CDR1 is SNHLY and CDR2 is FYNNEI. The V segment lost 6 bases and the J segment 8 bases; nucleotides outside the gene matches: 8. The specimen was peripheral blood. The chain links TRBV2 to TRBJ1-4; 8 positions match TRBD1. The sequence derives from a middle-aged man with acute or convalescent COVID-19. The CDR3 region has the DNA TGTGCCAGCAGACCTCCAGGGGGCAGCGAAAAACTGTTTTTT. It yields the protein CASRPPGGSEKLFF.